The T cell receptor beta chain under discussion was sequenced for a study of blood T cell repertoires in COVID-19. Study overall: Sites across the United States, Italy and Spain contributed samples from acute and convalescent COVID-19.

The CDR3 covers 16 residues. The V gene end was trimmed by 3 bases and the J gene end by 4 bases; junction bases not matched to a gene: 9. CDR1 and CDR2 from the germline V gene are SGDLS and YYNGEE. Clones were read by immunoSEQ multiplex PCR, and TCRdb kept only the in-frame ones, dropping some. The sample consists of about 43,000 clones, just under 85% of them appearing once. The sequence was obtained from an older woman with acute or convalescent COVID-19. V and J are TRBV9 and TRBJ2-5; TRBD1 aligns across 10 bases. The sample consisted of peripheral blood. The CDR3 DNA sequence: TGTGCCAGCAGCGCCCCCGGGACAGGGGTGGGAGAGACCCAGTACTTC. Translated: CASSAPGTGVGETQYF.